This T cell receptor (beta chain) was obtained from a study of pediatric ulcerative colitis. Rectal tissue came from one to two pinch biopsies taken at colonoscopy. Study results and limitations: Rectal repertoires separated controls, mild-moderate and acute severe colitis. A couple of rectal clonotypes were found only in ulcerative colitis patients, all of them.

The assay was run at survey level. Each sample received Survey-level depth of up to 500,000 reads. Using immunoSEQ multiplex PCR, the repertoire was profiled, and TCRdb retains in-frame clones only, with some absent. The sample lists 35,000 or so clones, less than 80% occurring once. This clone was seen a few times. Antigen specificity is unknown. The germline CDR1 and CDR2 sequences are MGHRA and YSYEKL. There are 17 residues in the CDR3. V was trimmed by 0 bases and J by 0 bases, leaving 12 bases between them. The sample taken for sequencing was gut tissue. The TCR was taken from a boy aged 5-17 years with moderate ulcerative colitis. The chain couples TRBV4-1 to TRBJ1-3; D gene unclear. The CDR3 DNA follows: TGCGCCAGCAGCCAAGAACCCTGGCGGATCTCTGGAAACACCATATATTTT. Translated: CASSQEPWRISGNTIYF.